What follows are 27 T cell receptor beta chains derived from one specimen sequenced in a study of human T cells and chemical hapten exposure. Time point defined: patch test 1, 2 weeks after DPC sensitization. Treatment given: therapeutic diphenylcyclopropenone sensitization with weekly scalp DPC. TCRdb independently ran MiXCR on the RACE reads; one entry per CDR3 protein. The table lists a few hundred thousand distinct CDR3 sequences, 4.8% of them singletons, with 2% to 2.5% in the top ten. This specimen was whole blood, taken in connection with sensitization to the hapten diphenylcyclopropenone (DPC). The receptors stem from a woman aged 45-65 years with alopecia areata. Some clones in this sample may be carry-over from other donors' samples.

This clonotype was recorded many times. The chain carries TRBV29-1 and TRBJ1-1; TRBD1 might be the D (5 bases). Trimming shortened V by 1 base and J by 8 bases, and 20 bases separated the two germline ends. The length of the CDR3 is 15 residues. Germline V CDR1 and CDR2: SQVTM, ANQGSEA. The chain's CDR3 is CSVEGYSGGSTEAFF. As DNA, the CDR3 is TGCAGCGTTGAAGGCTACAGCGGGGGGTCTACGGAAGCTTTCTTT. Full variable domain (rest looked up from reference TRBV29-1 and TRBJ1-1): SAVISQKPSRDICQRGTSLTIQCQVDSQVTMMFWYRQQPGQSLTLIATANQGSEATYESGFVIDKFPISRPNLTFSTLTVSNMSPEDSSIYLCSVEGYSGGSTEAFFGQGTRLTVV.

This clonotype was recorded a few times. The rearrangement joins TRBV29-1 to TRBJ2-5; no clear D. Germline CDR1 is SQVTM and CDR2 is ANQGSEA. The CDR3 spans 9 residues. The V gene lost 7 bases and the J gene lost 4 bases, with 4 bases spanning the gap. The CDR3 bases are TGCAGCGAAGTAGAGACCCAGTACTTC. Its translation: CSEVETQYF.

At least ten counts were recorded for this clonotype. J is TRBJ1-5 and V is TRBV12-3 or TRBV12-4; D remains unclear. CDR3 length equals 17 residues. Trimming took 0 bases from V and 1 from J, leaving 13 bases between them. CDR3: CASSLALSGGSNQPQHF. The CDR3 nucleotides read TGTGCCAGCAGTTTAGCGCTTTCGGGAGGGAGCAATCAGCCCCAGCATTTT.

This clonotype was seen repeatedly, ten times or more. V usage is TRBV6-2 or TRBV6-3 and J usage is TRBJ2-3; perhaps TRBD2 as D (6 bases). This CDR3 region has 14 residues. The V gene's germline CDR1 is MNHEY and CDR2 SVGEGT. Deletions cut 3 bases from V and 9 bases from J, with 16 bases between. CDR3 sequence: CASSYRGIYDTQYF. CDR3 DNA sequence: TGTGCCAGCAGTTATCGCGGGATCTACGACACGCAGTATTTT.

The rearrangement links TRBV13 to TRBJ2-7, with D perhaps matching TRBD1 (5 bases). Trimming left V 5 bases short and J 0 bases short, with 17 bases between. Germline assignment: CDR1 PRHDT and CDR2 FYEKMQ (reference sequence). The CDR3 has 16 residues. As DNA, the CDR3 is TGTGCCAGCAGCCCGTCCGCGCAGGGCAGCTCCTACGAGCAGTACTTC. It specifies CASSPSAQGSSYEQYF.

This clonotype was recorded many times. The V gene is TRBV11-2, the J gene TRBJ2-3; weak D call: TRBD2 (6 bases). Per germline, CDR1 SGHAT and CDR2 FQNNGV. The CDR3 length is 17 residues. V was trimmed by 4 bases and J by 0 bases, leaving 17 bases between them. Written as DNA, the CDR3 is TGTGCCAGCAGCTCCCGTGCCGGCGCGGGGAGCACAGATACGCAGTATTTT. Its protein is CASSSRAGAGSTDTQYF.

This clonotype was found many times. The chain links TRBV7-9 to TRBJ1-2; D unclear. Trimming removed 1 base at V and 2 bases at J, with 5 bases between. Germline CDR1 and CDR2: SEHNR and FQNEAQ (reference sequence). This CDR3 is built from 13 residues. The CDR3 spells CASSLGPNYGYTF. As DNA, the CDR3 is TGTGCCAGCAGCTTAGGTCCGAACTATGGCTACACCTTC.

The V gene is TRBV5-4, the J gene TRBJ1-2; D is undetermined. Trimming shortened V by 4 bases and J by 1 base, and 11 bases separated the two germline ends. Germline loops: CDR1 SGHNT, CDR2 YYREEE (reference sequence). This CDR3 spans 14 amino acids. The CDR3 DNA is TGTGCCAGCAGCAGTGTAGGACTTAACTATGGCTACACCTTC. It is translated as CASSSVGLNYGYTF.

This clonotype was seen ten or more times. The J gene is TRBJ2-1, the V gene TRBV27, with D possibly being TRBD1 (6 bases). Germline assignment: CDR1 MNHEY and CDR2 SMNVEV (reference sequence). Trimming removed 4 bases from V and 2 bases from J, with 12 bases in between. There are 15 residues in the CDR3. The chain's CDR3 is CASSSSGETYNEQFF. The DNA of the CDR3 is TGTGCCAGCAGTTCGTCAGGGGAGACCTACAATGAGCAGTTCTTC.

This clonotype was counted ten times or more. The rearrangement links TRBV29-1 to TRBJ2-3; 7 positions match TRBD2. The germline gives CDR1 SQVTM, CDR2 ANQGSEA. The CDR3 extends over 15 amino acids. J gave up 4 bases and V 1 base, and 8 bases lay outside the gene matches. As DNA, the CDR3 is TGCAGCGTTGAAGGCTCGCGGGAGTCGCCAGATACGCAGTATTTT. It encodes CSVEGSRESPDTQYF.

This clonotype has at least ten counts. The chain joins TRBV12-3 or TRBV12-4 to TRBJ2-6; tentative D call: TRBD2 (5 bases). V lost 6 bases, J lost 0 bases, and 15 bases lay in between. CDR3 length: 17 residues. This chain's CDR3 is CASRLRGESSGANVLTF. CDR3 nucleotide sequence: TGTGCCAGCAGGCTCCGGGGAGAAAGCTCTGGGGCCAACGTCCTGACTTTC.

Of note for this clonotype: A single base separates this from a much larger clone, so it may be a read error. The conserved final phenylalanine or tryptophan is absent from the CDR3, which likely points to a read error. The V gene is TRBV2, the J gene TRBJ2-2; possible D gene TRBD1, 6 bases. CDR1 is SNHLY, CDR2 FYNNEI, per germline. V was cut by 3 bases and J by 4 bases, with 6 bases left in between. The CDR3 consists of 13 residues. The CDR3 spells CASSETGTGELFS. CDR3 sequence (DNA): TGTGCCAGCAGTGAGACAGGCACCGGGGAGCTGTTTTCT.

This clonotype showed up many times. This rearrangement joins TRBV29-1 to TRBJ2-5; tentatively, D is TRBD2 (7 bases). The germline gives CDR1 SQVTM, CDR2 ANQGSEA. V lost 6 bases and J 5 bases, leaving 16 bases between the germline ends. CDR3 length equals 13 residues. CDR3 sequence (DNA): TGCAGCGTCACCCCCGGGGGGCGGGAGACCCAGTACTTC. This gives the protein CSVTPGGRETQYF.

The table lists this clonotype with many counts. DNA of the CDR3: TGTGCCAGCAGCGAGAGATCGGCACGGACCCAGTACTTC. This codes for CASSERSARTQYF. The chain couples TRBV7-2 to TRBJ2-5; no clear D. The germline CDR1 and CDR2 sequences are SGHTA and FQGNSA. The CDR3 contains 13 residues. The V end lost 5 bases, the J end lost 7 bases, and 14 bases lay between the germline ends.

At least ten counts were recorded for this clonotype. The chain combines TRBV25-1 with TRBJ1-1; perhaps TRBD1 as D (6 bases). Germline V gives CDR1 MGHDK, CDR2 SYGVNS. The length of the CDR3 is 13 residues. The V end was cut by 8 bases, the J end by 0 bases, with 10 bases between. The CDR3 loop is CASQGPLNTEAFF. DNA of the CDR3: TGTGCCAGCCAGGGGCCGTTGAACACTGAAGCTTTCTTT.

The sample holds many counts of this clonotype. This chain uses TRBV29-1 with TRBJ2-2; 9 nucleotides match TRBD1. This CDR3 is 15 amino acids long. Germline CDR1 and CDR2: SQVTM and ANQGSEA. Losses at the gene ends were 7 bases for V and 1 base for J; bases not matched to a gene: 7. The CDR3 nucleotides are TGCAGCGCTTCACCGGGACAGGGGAACACCGGGGAGCTGTTTTTT. Translating it yields CSASPGQGNTGELFF.

Ten or more counts support this clonotype. The genes are TRBV6-6 and TRBJ1-1, with D possibly being TRBD1 (6 bases). This CDR3 contains 13 residues. Germline values: CDR1 MNHNY, CDR2 SVGAGI (reference sequence). Trimming removed 8 bases from V and 3 bases from J, with 13 bases in between. The CDR3 spells CASGRGRDTEAFF. The CDR3 nucleotides are TGTGCCAGCGGGAGGGGGAGGGACACTGAAGCTTTCTTT.

This clonotype was picked up many times. The J gene is TRBJ1-1, the V gene TRBV29-1; no firm D call. The CDR3 totals 13 residues. Trimming took 3 bases from V and 3 from J, leaving 11 bases between them. CDR1 and CDR2 from the germline V gene are SQVTM and ANQGSEA. The chain's CDR3 is CSVEINRDTEAFF. The CDR3 bases are TGCAGCGTTGAGATTAACCGAGACACTGAAGCTTTCTTT. The variable domain in full, completed from reference TRBV29-1 and TRBJ1-1, reads SAVISQKPSRDICQRGTSLTIQCQVDSQVTMMFWYRQQPGQSLTLIATANQGSEATYESGFVIDKFPISRPNLTFSTLTVSNMSPEDSSIYLCSVEINRDTEAFFGQGTRLTVV.

The DNA for the CDR3 is TGCGCCAGCAGCCAAGACAGGGGGCTCGTCTATGGCTACACCTTC. Protein: CASSQDRGLVYGYTF. The chain couples TRBV4-3 to TRBJ1-2, with 8 bases aligning to TRBD1. Per the germline V gene, CDR1 is LGHNA and CDR2 is YSLEER. The length of the CDR3 is 15 residues. V shed 0 bases and J 4 bases; nucleotides not matched to a gene: 4.

Many counts were recorded for this clonotype. The chain couples TRBV10-3 to TRBJ2-7, with D maybe TRBD2 (5 bases). Germline-derived CDR1 and CDR2 are ENHRY and SYGVKD. The CDR3 runs to 13 residues. V lost 2 bases and J lost 1, with 6 bases in between. CDR3 in DNA: TGTGCCATCAGTGAGGGACTGTCCTACGAGCAGTACTTC. This gives the protein CAISEGLSYEQYF.

The chain joins TRBV4-3 to TRBJ1-3; D is unclear. Deletions cut 0 bases from V and 3 bases from J, with 12 bases between. The length of the CDR3 is 16 residues. Germline V gene sequence: CDR1 LGHNA, CDR2 YSLEER. The CDR3 DNA reads TGCGCCAGCAGCCAAGATTCGCTAATCCTTGGAAACACCATATATTTT. Encoded protein: CASSQDSLILGNTIYF.

There are a few counts of this clonotype. The chain recombines TRBV6-5 with TRBJ2-5; TRBD2 matches at 12 bases. Germline lookup yields CDR1 MNHEY and CDR2 SVGAGI. The CDR3 runs 16 residues. V was clipped by 7 bases and J by 4 bases; unmatched bases: 10. The CDR3 sequence is CASTKTSGGYRETQYF. The CDR3 DNA reads TGTGCCAGCACCAAGACTAGCGGGGGCTATAGAGAGACCCAGTACTTC.

This clonotype has only a few counts. For the CDR3, the DNA is TGTGCCAGCAGCAAACTAGCGGGGGCCCCAACAGATACGCAGTATTTT. Its protein is CASSKLAGAPTDTQYF. The chain is built from TRBV7-2 and TRBJ2-3; 11 bases match TRBD2. Germline loops: CDR1 SGHTA, CDR2 FQGNSA. This CDR3 comprises 16 residues. V trimming: 5 bases; J trimming: 3 bases; junction bases outside the gene matches: 7.

J is TRBJ2-7 and V is TRBV4-1; no reliable D call. Germline values: CDR1 MGHRA, CDR2 YSYEKL. The germline V and J ends were trimmed by 3 bases and 5 bases, with 14 bases remaining between them. The CDR3 extends over 14 amino acids. Written as DNA, the CDR3 is TGCGCCAGCAGCCAGGGCCCTTCAAGGGACGAGCAGTACTTC. Protein product: CASSQGPSRDEQYF.

This clonotype showed up just a few times. The J gene is TRBJ2-3, the V gene TRBV28; D might be TRBD2 (7 bases). Between the trimmed V and J ends, which lost 2 bases and 0 bases, there was a span of 12 bases. The germline gives CDR1 MDHEN, CDR2 SYDVKM. CDR3 length: 16 residues. CDR3 in DNA: TGTGCCAGCAGTTTACGGGGGGCCCAGAGCACAGATACGCAGTATTTT. Translated: CASSLRGAQSTDTQYF. Complete variable domain (other parts from reference TRBV28 and TRBJ2-3): DVKVTQSSRYLVKRTGEKVFLECVQDMDHENMFWYRQDPGLGLRLIYFSYDVKMKEKGDIPEGYSVSREKKERFSLILESASTNQTSMYLCASSLRGAQSTDTQYFGPGTRLTVL.

This clonotype was observed many times. The V gene is TRBV18, the J gene TRBJ2-3; D is uncertain. The ends were cut back, 2 bases at V and 6 bases at J, with 12 bases in the middle. There are 14 residues in the CDR3. Germline V gives CDR1 KGHSH, CDR2 LQKENI. The CDR3 DNA is TGTGCCAGCTCACCAAGGAGTTCTTTCGATACGCAGTATTTT. Translated: CASSPRSSFDTQYF.

This clonotype was observed many times. This rearrangement joins TRBV21-1 to TRBJ2-4. TRBV21-1 is a pseudogene. CDR3 length: 15 amino acids. CDR3 residues: CASSKTRETKNIQYF. The CDR3, as DNA: TGTGCCAGCAGCAAAACCCGAGAGACCAAAAACATTCAGTACTTC.